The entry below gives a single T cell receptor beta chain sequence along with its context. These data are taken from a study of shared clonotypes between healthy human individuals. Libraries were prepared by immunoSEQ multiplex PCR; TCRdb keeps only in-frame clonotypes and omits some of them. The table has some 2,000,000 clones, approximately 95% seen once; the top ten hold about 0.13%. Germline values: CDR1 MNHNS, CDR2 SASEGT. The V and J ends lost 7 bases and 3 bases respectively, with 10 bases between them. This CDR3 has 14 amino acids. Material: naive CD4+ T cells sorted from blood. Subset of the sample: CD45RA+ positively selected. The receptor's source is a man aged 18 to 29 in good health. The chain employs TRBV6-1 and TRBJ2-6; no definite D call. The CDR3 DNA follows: TGTGCCAGCAATCTGGGTTATGGGGCCAACGTCCTGACTTTC. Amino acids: CASNLGYGANVLTF.